Detailed here is one TCR beta chain. Its matching antigen is unknown. This sample is drawn from a study of T cell responses to AZD1222 COVID-19 vaccine. Regarding the study as a whole: White British donors predominated, females outnumbered males, and clonal diversity was possibly underestimated. Vaccination with two AZD1222 doses was followed by a rise in Spike-specific TCR breadth and depth.

Method: immunoSEQ multiplex PCR; TCRdb's copy keeps in-frame clones and lacks some. The sample records 100,000 to 150,000 clones, roughly 92% being singletons. The germline V gene has CDR1 LGHNA and CDR2 YNFKEQ. The V and J ends lost 2 bases and 5 bases, in that order; junction bases with no gene match: 6. The CDR3 spans 15 residues. The source of this sequence is an adult who received the AZD1222 COVID-19 vaccine. This specimen was peripheral blood, taken 28 days after the second AZD1222 dose. The chain carries TRBV4-2 and TRBJ2-7; 10 bases agree with TRBD1. This CDR3 reads CASSQPGTGAHEQYF. The CDR3 region has the DNA TGTGCCAGCAGCCAACCCGGGACAGGGGCCCACGAGCAGTACTTC.